These 25 T cell receptor beta chains share one sample of origin, sequenced in a study of cytomegalovirus exposure and HLA in healthy donors. The assay was immunoSEQ multiplex PCR, and TCRdb's table has in-frame clones only and misses some. The data hold more than 55,000 clones, with roughly nine tenths observed a single time. Sequencing was done on a sample of PBMCs. Receptors were obtained from a woman aged 18-30 years in good health and CMV-seronegative.

V and J are TRBV30 and TRBJ2-3; maybe TRBD2 (5 bases). Trimming stripped 6 bases from V and 2 bases from J, with 21 bases between. This CDR3 contains 16 residues. Per the germline V gene, CDR1 is GTSNPN and CDR2 is SVGIG (reference sequence). The CDR3 is CACQAGVSGNTDTQYF. In nucleotides, the CDR3 is TGTGCCTGTCAGGCGGGCGTAAGCGGAAACACAGATACGCAGTATTTT.

A few counts support this clone. The V and J genes are TRBV11-2 and TRBJ2-7; TRBD1 matches at 10 bases. The CDR3 loop spans 14 amino acids. J lost 7 bases, V lost 5 bases, and 8 bases had no gene match. Germline values: CDR1 SGHAT, CDR2 FQNNGV. DNA of the CDR3: TGTGCCAGCAGCCCCGACAGGGGGCAGGGGGAGCAGTACTTC. It codes for CASSPDRGQGEQYF.

The DNA of the CDR3 is TGTGCCAGCAGCCAGAGGCTTCTAGATACGCAGTATTTT. The encoded protein is CASSQRLLDTQYF. The gene calls are TRBV4-2 and TRBJ2-3; unclear D gene. Germline V gene sequence: CDR1 LGHNA, CDR2 YNFKEQ. V was trimmed by 3 bases and J by 5 bases, leaving 9 bases between them. The CDR3 has 13 amino acids.

The chain links TRBV30 to TRBJ2-5, with TRBD2 matching 7 bases. This CDR3 is built from 15 residues. Germline CDR1 and CDR2: GTSNPN and SVGIG (reference sequence). J was trimmed by 4 bases and V by 1 base; bases with no gene match: 9. The CDR3 region has the DNA TGTGCCTGGAGTGCGGGAGGTCCGGGACGAGAGACCCAGTACTTC. It translates to CAWSAGGPGRETQYF. Using reference TRBV30 and TRBJ2-5 for the parts outside the CDR3, the full variable domain is SQTIHQWPATLVQPVGSPLSLECTVEGTSNPNLYWYRQAAGRGLQLLFYSVGIGQISSEVPQNLSASRPQDRQFILSSKKLLLSDSGFYLCAWSAGGPGRETQYFGPGTRLLVL.

V is TRBV7-9 and J is TRBJ2-7, with TRBD2 as a possible D gene (6 bases). V was trimmed by 5 bases and J by 3 bases, leaving 17 bases between them. This CDR3 has 15 residues. Per germline, CDR1 SEHNR and CDR2 FQNEAQ (reference sequence). The CDR3 loop is CASSGFKGGDYEQYF. DNA of the CDR3: TGTGCCAGCAGCGGGTTCAAGGGCGGGGACTACGAGCAGTACTTC.

This chain links TRBV27 with TRBJ2-7; 8 nucleotides line up with TRBD2. The CDR3 loop spans 13 amino acids. CDR1 and CDR2 (germline): MNHEY, SMNVEV (reference sequence). J gave up 6 bases and V 6 bases, and 7 bases lay outside the gene matches. The DNA for the CDR3 is TGTGCCAGCAGACCGGGAGGGCCCGGCGAGCAGTACTTC. Its protein product is CASRPGGPGEQYF.

The V and J genes are TRBV7-9 and TRBJ2-5; 7 nucleotides align to TRBD1. Per germline, CDR1 SEHNR and CDR2 FQNEAQ (reference sequence). The CDR3 is made up of 13 amino acids. V shed 6 bases, J shed 0 bases, and the junction held 1 base outside the gene matches. DNA of the CDR3: TGTGCCAGCAGGACAGGGTACCAAGAGACCCAGTACTTC. Translating it yields CASRTGYQETQYF.

This clone was seen only once. This chain joins TRBV6-1 and TRBJ1-5; 10 bases map to TRBD1. The ends lost 6 bases at V and 5 bases at J; junction bases unmatched: 16. From germline, CDR1 is MNHNS and CDR2 SASEGT. CDR3 length: 18 amino acids. As DNA, the CDR3 is TGTGCCAGCAGGGAAACCGGGACAGGGGATGATTGGGATCAGCCCCAGCATTTT. Translating gives CASRETGTGDDWDQPQHF.

The rearrangement joins TRBV7-2 to TRBJ2-3; 7 bases line up with TRBD2. The length of the CDR3 is 13 residues. Germline V gene sequence: CDR1 SGHTA, CDR2 FQGNSA. CDR3 DNA: TGTGCATTACAGAGCGGGGCCACAGATACGCAGTATTTT. This gives the protein CALQSGATDTQYF.

This chain joins TRBV5-1 and TRBJ1-5; the D is unclear. CDR3 size: 10 residues. Per germline, CDR1 SGHRS and CDR2 YFSETQ. Trimming took off 9 bases at V and 4 bases at J, with 5 bases between the two ends. The CDR3 region is CATANQPQHF. The CDR3 region has the DNA TGCGCCACCGCGAATCAGCCCCAGCATTTT.

The chain employs TRBV7-9 and TRBJ1-1; the D gene is possibly TRBD1 (5 bases). Germline V gene data show CDR1 as SEHNR and CDR2 as FQNEAQ (reference sequence). This CDR3 is 17 amino acids long. V was clipped by 2 bases and J by 2 bases, with 18 bases between them. As DNA, the CDR3 is TGTGCCAGCAGCTTAACGCAGGGTGGATTTGGCAACACTGAAGCTTTCTTT. Protein product: CASSLTQGGFGNTEAFF.

The CDR3 DNA reads TGTGCCAGTGGAGGGGTCCGAAATCGAGAGACCCAGTACTTC. Its translation: CASGGVRNRETQYF. This chain joins TRBV19 and TRBJ2-5; maybe TRBD2 (6 bases). Per the germline V gene, CDR1 is LNHDA and CDR2 is SQIVND (reference sequence). This CDR3 has 14 residues. Trimming took 8 bases from V and 4 from J, leaving 17 bases between them.

The V gene is TRBV27, the J gene TRBJ2-7; D is unclear. From germline, CDR1 is MNHEY and CDR2 SMNVEV (reference sequence). The ends were cut back, 5 bases at V and 2 bases at J, with 16 bases in the middle. The CDR3 has 15 residues. Here the CDR3 reads CASSLAGTLPYEQYF. The CDR3 DNA reads TGTGCCAGCAGTCTCGCAGGAACCCTCCCCTACGAGCAGTACTTC.

In DNA form, the CDR3 reads TGTGCCTGGAGTGTACAACTAGCGTTGCACGAGCAGTACTTC. Protein product: CAWSVQLALHEQYF. V is TRBV30 and J is TRBJ2-7; 7 positions match TRBD2. The CDR3 covers 14 residues. The germline V gene has CDR1 GTSNPN and CDR2 SVGIG (reference sequence). Trimming removed 0 bases from V and 5 bases from J; junction bases left unmatched: 7.

This clone showed up just a few times. The rearrangement joins TRBV2 to TRBJ1-2; tentatively, D is TRBD1 (5 bases). Germline V gene sequence: CDR1 SNHLY, CDR2 FYNNEI. This CDR3 is 14 amino acids long. Deletions cut 7 bases from V and 3 bases from J, with 15 bases between. The CDR3 DNA reads TGTGCCAGCATTGGGGGGAAGGGAGACTATGGCTACACCTTC. It yields the protein CASIGGKGDYGYTF.

This chain links TRBV19 with TRBJ1-1, with D perhaps matching TRBD1 (5 bases). This CDR3 is built from 14 residues. Germline V gives CDR1 LNHDA, CDR2 SQIVND (reference sequence). With 4 bases removed from V and 0 bases from J, the gap between germline ends came to 9 bases. DNA for the CDR3: TGTGCCAGTAGTAGGGGGGGTTTGAACACTGAAGCTTTCTTT. Its protein product is CASSRGGLNTEAFF.

The chain combines TRBV29-1 with TRBJ2-5, with TRBD1 identical over 8 bases. CDR1 is SQVTM and CDR2 is ANQGSEA in the germline V gene. The CDR3 has 12 residues. V was pared by 7 bases and J by 4 bases, with 5 bases of the junction left unmatched. The CDR3 reads CSAGQGIETQYF. Here the CDR3 DNA reads TGCAGCGCCGGACAGGGTATAGAGACCCAGTACTTC.

This chain connects TRBV23-1 to TRBJ1-1; D is possibly TRBD1 (5 bases). TRBV23-1 is noted as an ORF with a role that remains uncertain. Trimming cost V 4 bases and J 0 bases, with 12 bases left between them. The CDR3 sequence is 15 residues long. The CDR3 sequence: CASSPAGPMNTEAFF. CDR3 DNA sequence: TGCGCCAGCAGTCCGGCAGGGCCTATGAACACTGAAGCTTTCTTT.

This clone was found once. The chain links TRBV7-2 to TRBJ2-6; no firm D call. Per germline, CDR1 SGHTA and CDR2 FQGNSA. The ends were cut back, 5 bases at V and 6 bases at J, with 14 bases in the middle. The CDR3 runs 15 residues. The CDR3 DNA reads as TGTGCCAGCAGCCCTGGTGGCCTTGTGGCCAACGTCCTGACTTTC. Protein sequence: CASSPGGLVANVLTF.

J is TRBJ2-7 and V is TRBV7-9; TRBD2 aligns across 11 bases. The germline V gene has CDR1 SEHNR and CDR2 FQNEAQ (reference sequence). The CDR3 is made up of 15 amino acids. Losses at the gene ends were 3 bases for V and 5 bases for J; bases not matched to a gene: 6. In DNA form, the CDR3 reads TGTGCCAGCAGCTTTTATACTAGCGGGAGTGACGAGCAGTACTTC. Translation: CASSFYTSGSDEQYF.

The V and J genes are TRBV5-5 and TRBJ1-4; D remains unclear. In germline, CDR1 is SGHKS, CDR2 YYEKEE (reference sequence). CDR3 length equals 14 residues. V gave up 1 base and J gave up 8 bases, with 12 bases separating them. In DNA, the CDR3 is TGTGCCAGCAGCTTGCTCCTCCTGCAGGAAAAACTGTTTTTT. It specifies CASSLLLLQEKLFF.

The rearrangement links TRBV28 to TRBJ2-7; D is undetermined. V was cut by 6 bases and J by 2 bases, with 8 bases left in between. Per the germline V gene, CDR1 is MDHEN and CDR2 is SYDVKM. This CDR3 is built from 12 residues. The CDR3 loop is CASRGSTYEQYF. In DNA, the CDR3 is TGTGCCAGCAGGGGCAGTACCTACGAGCAGTACTTC.

This chain connects TRBV5-6 to TRBJ2-7; a possible D gene is TRBD2 (6 bases). V was clipped by 3 bases and J by 1 base, with 20 bases between them. CDR1 is SGHDT, CDR2 YYEEEE, per germline. The CDR3 runs to 17 residues. The CDR3 DNA sequence: TGTGCCAGCAGCTCCGCGGGTAAAGCGGGCCGATCCTACGAGCAGTACTTC. It encodes CASSSAGKAGRSYEQYF.

The chain uses TRBV27 and TRBJ2-7; D is possibly TRBD1 (5 bases). Germline V lookup: CDR1 MNHEY, CDR2 SMNVEV (reference sequence). Trimming removed 2 bases at V and 7 bases at J, with 21 bases between. The CDR3 runs to 16 residues. CDR3 coding DNA: TGTGCCAGCAGTTTAAATCCCGGACATCGGTTGGTGGAGCAGTACTTC. This codes for CASSLNPGHRLVEQYF.

The genes are TRBV28 and TRBJ2-7; 7 bases align to TRBD1. Germline V gene data show CDR1 as MDHEN and CDR2 as SYDVKM. The CDR3 runs 13 residues. The ends lost 2 bases at V and 2 bases at J; junction bases unmatched: 0. The CDR3 reads CASSLGTAYEQYF. Written as DNA, the CDR3 is TGTGCCAGCAGTTTAGGGACAGCCTACGAGCAGTACTTC.